These 16 T cell receptor beta chains were sequenced from one sample in a study of beta chain features in type 1 diabetes. The sequenced template was cDNA made from the entire isolated RNA. The protocol was immunoSEQ multiplex PCR, while the TCRdb copy is restricted to in-frame clones and leaves out a portion. Here the sample spans hundreds of thousands of clones, 15% to 19% being singletons. The source material was naive CD4+ T cells from blood. These receptors all stem from a man younger than 35 in good health.

In regard to this clone: This CDR3 is also generated by other DNA sequences in the sample. The V and J genes are TRBV5-4 and TRBJ2-7; D unresolved. CDR1 is SGHNT and CDR2 is YYREEE in the germline V gene (reference sequence). V lost 0 bases and J lost 3, with 4 bases in between. This CDR3 spans 12 amino acids. CDR3 region: CASSLASYEQYF. The CDR3 DNA reads as TGTGCCAGCAGCTTGGCGAGCTACGAGCAGTACTTC.

The chain has TRBV7-9 and TRBJ2-1; 7 nucleotides align to TRBD2. After removal of 5 bases from V and 12 bases from J, the junction contained 7 bases not matched to a gene. The CDR3 has 12 residues. Germline V lookup: CDR1 SEHNR, CDR2 FQNEAQ (reference sequence). DNA for the CDR3: TGTGCCAGCAGCCCACAGTCGGGGGGGCAGTTCTTC. It yields the protein CASSPQSGGQFF.

This clone was observed once. J is TRBJ2-6 and V is TRBV2; tentative D call: TRBD1 (5 bases). V shed 8 bases and J shed 1 base, with 9 bases lying between them. CDR1 and CDR2 (germline): SNHLY, FYNNEI. CDR3 length: 14 amino acids. CDR3 in DNA: TGTGCCAGCCATCAGGGTTCTGGGGCCAACGTCCTGACTTTC. Translated, it gives CASHQGSGANVLTF.

This clone was seen more than once but under ten times. This chain uses TRBV4-3 with TRBJ2-3; a possible D gene is TRBD2 (5 bases). Deletions cut 1 base from V and 1 base from J, with 9 bases between. The CDR3 spans 15 residues. Germline-derived CDR1 and CDR2 are LGHNA and YSLEER. The CDR3: CASSQVSGGTDTQYF. CDR3 sequence (DNA): TGCGCCAGCAGCCAAGTCTCCGGGGGCACAGATACGCAGTATTTT.

The rearrangement uses TRBV7-3 and TRBJ2-2; possible D gene TRBD2, 6 bases. CDR1 SGHTA and CDR2 FQGTGA come from the germline V gene. The ends were cut back, 6 bases at V and 6 bases at J, with 14 bases in the middle. CDR3 length: 14 residues. DNA of the CDR3: TGTGCCAGCAGTCCCGGGGGTGCCCCCGGGGAGCTGTTTTTT. Encoded protein: CASSPGGAPGELFF.

This chain connects TRBV9 to TRBJ2-2; 8 bases agree with TRBD1. The V segment lost 3 bases and the J segment 0 bases; nucleotides outside the gene matches: 4. The CDR3 consists of 16 residues. Germline CDR1 SGDLS, CDR2 YYNGEE. DNA of the CDR3: TGTGCCAGCAGCGCGACAGGGGCCCCGAACACCGGGGAGCTGTTTTTT. It specifies CASSATGAPNTGELFF. The full variable domain, rest sourced from reference TRBV9 and TRBJ2-2, is DSGVTQTPKHLITATGQRVTLRCSPRSGDLSVYWYQQSLDQGLQFLIQYYNGEERAKGNILERFSAQQFPDLHSELNLSSLELGDSALYFCASSATGAPNTGELFFGEGSRLTVL.

There are a few counts of this clone. The chain joins TRBV10-3 to TRBJ2-1; 8 bases map to TRBD2. The CDR3 consists of 14 residues. V gave up 7 bases and J gave up 0 bases; unmatched junction bases: 2. In germline, CDR1 is ENHRY, CDR2 SYGVKD. CDR3 DNA sequence: TGTGCCATCACGGGGACTAGCTCCTACAATGAGCAGTTCTTC. Protein product: CAITGTSSYNEQFF.

The rearrangement uses TRBV30 and TRBJ1-2; 9 positions agree with TRBD1. The V segment lost 4 bases and the J segment 2 bases; nucleotides outside the gene matches: 11. This CDR3 has 16 residues. CDR1 GTSNPN and CDR2 SVGIG come from the germline V gene (reference sequence). CDR3 bases: TGTGCCTGGATTAGTCGGTGGGACAGGGAGAACTATGGCTACACCTTC. Encoded protein: CAWISRWDRENYGYTF.

This clone was seen a few times. The rearrangement links TRBV28 to TRBJ2-7; no definite D call. V gave up 3 bases and J gave up 5 bases, with 8 bases separating them. This CDR3 region has 12 residues. CDR1 MDHEN and CDR2 SYDVKM come from the germline V gene. The CDR3 loop reads CASSFRRNEQYF. CDR3 in DNA: TGTGCCAGCAGTTTCCGGAGAAACGAGCAGTACTTC. The full variable domain, its missing parts supplied by reference TRBV28 and TRBJ2-7, is DVKVTQSSRYLVKRTGEKVFLECVQDMDHENMFWYRQDPGLGLRLIYFSYDVKMKEKGDIPEGYSVSREKKERFSLILESASTNQTSMYLCASSFRRNEQYFGPGTRLTVT.

The genes are TRBV4-3 and TRBJ2-3; D gene uncertain. CDR3 length: 18 amino acids. Looked up from germline, CDR1 is LGHNA and CDR2 is YSLEER. V was trimmed by 0 bases and J by 1 base, leaving 17 bases between them. CDR3 loop: CASSQESSVRRRTDTQYF. For the CDR3, the DNA is TGCGCCAGCAGCCAAGAATCGAGTGTCCGGCGACGCACAGATACGCAGTATTTT.

In the case of this clone: Other DNA sequences in the sample encode the same CDR3. The genes are TRBV4-1 and TRBJ1-5; D gene unclear. Deletions cut 0 bases from V and 0 bases from J, with 9 bases between. Germline-derived CDR1 and CDR2 are MGHRA and YSYEKL. The CDR3 extends over 16 amino acids. CDR3 loop: CASSQDSGNSNQPQHF. CDR3 coding DNA: TGCGCCAGCAGCCAAGACAGCGGGAATAGCAATCAGCCCCAGCATTTT.

This clone was observed a handful of times. This chain links TRBV18 with TRBJ1-1, with TRBD1 matching 10 bases. J lost 4 bases, V lost 2 bases, and 4 bases had no gene match. CDR1 and CDR2 from the germline V gene are KGHSH and LQKENI. This CDR3 comprises 15 residues. Written as DNA, the CDR3 is TGTGCCAGCTCACCATTTGGACAGGGGGGCACTGAAGCTTTCTTT. It translates to CASSPFGQGGTEAFF.

V is TRBV11-2 and J is TRBJ2-5, with 12 bases fitting TRBD2. Germline trimming cut 0 bases from V and 5 bases from J; bases unmatched to any gene: 4. CDR1 and CDR2 (germline): SGHAT, FQNNGV. The CDR3 length is 16 residues. This CDR3 is CASSLDLAGGRETQYF. CDR3 DNA: TGTGCCAGCAGCTTAGATCTAGCGGGAGGGCGCGAGACCCAGTACTTC.

Comments on this clone: A junction boundary mismatches the germline segment, possibly from a read error. J is TRBJ2-2 and V is TRBV2; tentative D call: TRBD2 (5 bases). The germline gives CDR1 SNHLY, CDR2 FYNNEI. The CDR3 covers 14 residues. CDR3 sequence: CASRERPNTGELFF. As DNA, the CDR3 is TGTGCCAGCCGTGAGCGGCCGAACACCGGGGAGCTGTTTTTT.

V gene TRBV5-4 combines with J gene TRBJ1-3; no firm D call. Germline V gene data show CDR1 as SGHNT and CDR2 as YYREEE (reference sequence). Trimming cost V 4 bases and J 2 bases, with 7 bases left between them. This CDR3 comprises 13 residues. The CDR3: CASSHAAGNTIYF. CDR3 coding DNA: TGTGCCAGCAGCCACGCGGCTGGAAACACCATATATTTT.

This clone was detected a few times. V usage is TRBV30 and J usage is TRBJ2-3; 7 bases align to TRBD2. Trimming cost V 0 bases and J 1 base; bases outside gene matches: 4. Looked up from germline, CDR1 is GTSNPN and CDR2 is SVGIG (reference sequence). CDR3 length: 15 amino acids. CDR3 coding DNA: TGTGCCTGGAGTGTAATTACTAGCGGCACAGATACGCAGTATTTT. As protein: CAWSVITSGTDTQYF.